This record looks at one TCR beta chain sequence and its context. The antigen remains undetermined. Construction of TCR beta libraries was performed using quantitative 5'-RACE with molecular barcodes. TCRdb processed the 5' RACE reads anew with MiXCR; each CDR3 protein has one entry. This table has around 390,000 distinct CDR3 sequences, under 25% appearing once. The data are from a study of CD8 T cells in ankylosing spondylitis. The study, taken as a whole, reports: Reportedly, disease-linked clones are significantly enriched in ankylosing spondylitis patients' matched synovial fluid. Clones linked to the disease showed a CD8+ phenotype. They occurred at relatively low frequencies in peripheral blood. In ankylosing spondylitis blood, a motif of roughly eight highly homologous TCR beta variants appeared characteristic.

Per the germline V gene, CDR1 is SEHNR and CDR2 is FQNEAQ (reference sequence). This CDR3 is 14 amino acids long. Trimming removed 4 bases from V and 1 base from J; junction bases left unmatched: 4. Material for sequencing was blood, either unsorted or a sorted T cell fraction (not recorded which). The sequence was collected from a male donor with ankylosing spondylitis. The chain has TRBV7-9 and TRBJ2-7; 7 positions match TRBD2. Written as DNA, the CDR3 is TGTGCCAGCAGCTCCTCCGGGGGGTCCTACGAGCAGTACTTC. Its protein is CASSSSGGSYEQYF. The variable domain in full, completed from reference TRBV7-9 and TRBJ2-7, reads DTGVSQNPRHKITKRGQNVTFRCDPISEHNRLYWYRQTLGQGPEFLTYFQNEAQLEKSRLLSDRFSAERPKGSFSTLEIQRTEQGDSAMYLCASSSSGGSYEQYFGPGTRLTVT.